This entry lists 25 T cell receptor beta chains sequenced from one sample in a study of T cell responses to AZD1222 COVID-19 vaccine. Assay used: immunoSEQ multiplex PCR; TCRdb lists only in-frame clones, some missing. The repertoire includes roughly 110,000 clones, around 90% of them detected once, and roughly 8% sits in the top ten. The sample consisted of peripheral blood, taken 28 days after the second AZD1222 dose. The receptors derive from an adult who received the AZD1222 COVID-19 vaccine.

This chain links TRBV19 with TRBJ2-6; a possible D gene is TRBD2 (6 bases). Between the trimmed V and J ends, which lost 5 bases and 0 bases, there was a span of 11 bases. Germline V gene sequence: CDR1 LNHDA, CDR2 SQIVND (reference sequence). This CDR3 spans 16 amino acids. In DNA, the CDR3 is TGTGCCAGTAGTGGCACCGGGGGCTCTGGGGCCAACGTCCTGACTTTC. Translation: CASSGTGGSGANVLTF.

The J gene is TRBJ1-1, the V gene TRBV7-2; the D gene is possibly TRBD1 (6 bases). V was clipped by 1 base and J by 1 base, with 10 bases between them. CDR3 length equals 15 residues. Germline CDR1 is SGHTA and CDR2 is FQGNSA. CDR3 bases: TGTGCCAGCAGCTTAGGGCCCAGGGGGAACACTGAAGCTTTCTTT. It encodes CASSLGPRGNTEAFF.

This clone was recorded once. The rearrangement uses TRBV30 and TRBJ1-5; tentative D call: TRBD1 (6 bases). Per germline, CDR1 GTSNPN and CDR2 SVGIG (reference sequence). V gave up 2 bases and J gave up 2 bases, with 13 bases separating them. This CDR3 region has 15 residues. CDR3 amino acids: CAWSYTGMGNQPQHF. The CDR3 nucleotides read TGTGCCTGGAGTTACACAGGGATGGGCAATCAGCCCCAGCATTTT. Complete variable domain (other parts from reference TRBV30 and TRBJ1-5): SQTIHQWPATLVQPVGSPLSLECTVEGTSNPNLYWYRQAAGRGLQLLFYSVGIGQISSEVPQNLSASRPQDRQFILSSKKLLLSDSGFYLCAWSYTGMGNQPQHFGDGTRLSIL.

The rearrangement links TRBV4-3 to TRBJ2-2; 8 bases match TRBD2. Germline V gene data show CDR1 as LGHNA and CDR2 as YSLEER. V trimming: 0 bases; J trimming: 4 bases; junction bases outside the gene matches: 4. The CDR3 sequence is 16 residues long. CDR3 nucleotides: TGCGCCAGCAGCCAAGAGGGCGGGGGGCGCACCGGGGAGCTGTTTTTT. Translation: CASSQEGGGRTGELFF.

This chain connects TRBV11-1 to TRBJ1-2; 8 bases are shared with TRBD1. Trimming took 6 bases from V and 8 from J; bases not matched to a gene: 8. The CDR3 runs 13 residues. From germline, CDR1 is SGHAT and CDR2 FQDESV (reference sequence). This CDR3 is CASSSQGARGYTF. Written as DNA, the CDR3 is TGTGCCAGCAGTTCTCAGGGGGCGCGAGGCTACACCTTC.

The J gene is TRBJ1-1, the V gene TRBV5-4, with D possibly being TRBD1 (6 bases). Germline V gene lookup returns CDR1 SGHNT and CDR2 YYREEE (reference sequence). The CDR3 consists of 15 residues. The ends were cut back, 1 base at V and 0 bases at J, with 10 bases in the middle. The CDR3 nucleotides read TGTGCCAGCAGCTTGTCGAGGGGGATGAACACTGAAGCTTTCTTT. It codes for CASSLSRGMNTEAFF.

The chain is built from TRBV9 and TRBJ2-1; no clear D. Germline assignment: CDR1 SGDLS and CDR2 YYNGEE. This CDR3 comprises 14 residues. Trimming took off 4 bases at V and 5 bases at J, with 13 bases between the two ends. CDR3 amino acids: CASSRRAANNEQFF. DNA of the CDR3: TGTGCCAGCAGCCGCCGGGCAGCCAACAATGAGCAGTTCTTC.

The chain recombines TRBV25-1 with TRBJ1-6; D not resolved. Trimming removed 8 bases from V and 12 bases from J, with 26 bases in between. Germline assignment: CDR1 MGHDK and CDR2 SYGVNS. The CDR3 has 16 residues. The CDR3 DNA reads TGTGCCAGCTCCCTTGGGTCTTCCGGATTTCGGGAACCCCTCCACTTT. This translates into CASSLGSSGFREPLHF. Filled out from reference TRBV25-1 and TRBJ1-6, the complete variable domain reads EADIYQTPRYLVIGTGKKITLECSQTMGHDKMYWYQQDPGMELHLIHYSYGVNSTEKGDLSSESTVSRIRTEHFPLTLESARPSHTSQYLCASSLGSSGFREPLHFGNGTRLTVT.

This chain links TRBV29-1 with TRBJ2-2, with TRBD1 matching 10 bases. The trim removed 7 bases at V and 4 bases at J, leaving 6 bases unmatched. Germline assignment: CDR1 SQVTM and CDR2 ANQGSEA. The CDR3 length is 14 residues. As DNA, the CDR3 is TGCAGCGCTAGACAGGGGGCGTTCACCGGGGAGCTGTTTTTT. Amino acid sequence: CSARQGAFTGELFF.

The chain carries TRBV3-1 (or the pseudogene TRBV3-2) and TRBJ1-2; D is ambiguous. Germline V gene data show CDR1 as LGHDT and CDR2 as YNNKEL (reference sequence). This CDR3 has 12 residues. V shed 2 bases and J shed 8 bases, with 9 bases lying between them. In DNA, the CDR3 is TGTGCCAGCAGCCAAATACGGAGGGGCTACACCTTC. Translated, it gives CASSQIRRGYTF.

The CDR3 loop reads CASSRTGQSYEQYF. In DNA, the CDR3 is TGTGCCAGCAGCCGAACAGGACAATCCTACGAGCAGTACTTC. The rearrangement links TRBV7-9 to TRBJ2-7, with D possibly matching TRBD1 (5 bases). The CDR3 is made up of 14 amino acids. The V end was cut by 5 bases, the J end by 1 base, with 12 bases between. Germline CDR1 is SEHNR and CDR2 is FQNEAQ (reference sequence).

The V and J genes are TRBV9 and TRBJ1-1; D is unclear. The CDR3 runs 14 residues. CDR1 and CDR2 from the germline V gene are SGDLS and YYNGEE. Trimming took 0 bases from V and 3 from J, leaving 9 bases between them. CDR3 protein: CASSVDWEDTEAFF. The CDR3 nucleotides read TGTGCCAGCAGCGTAGATTGGGAGGACACTGAAGCTTTCTTT. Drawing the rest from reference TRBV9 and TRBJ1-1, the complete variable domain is DSGVTQTPKHLITATGQRVTLRCSPRSGDLSVYWYQQSLDQGLQFLIQYYNGEERAKGNILERFSAQQFPDLHSELNLSSLELGDSALYFCASSVDWEDTEAFFGQGTRLTVV.

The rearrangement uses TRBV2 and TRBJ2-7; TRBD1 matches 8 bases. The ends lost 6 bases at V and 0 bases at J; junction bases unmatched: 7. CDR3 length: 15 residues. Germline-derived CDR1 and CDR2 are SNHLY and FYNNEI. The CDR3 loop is CASRPQGARSYEQYF. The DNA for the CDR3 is TGTGCCAGCAGACCGCAGGGGGCGCGCTCCTACGAGCAGTACTTC.

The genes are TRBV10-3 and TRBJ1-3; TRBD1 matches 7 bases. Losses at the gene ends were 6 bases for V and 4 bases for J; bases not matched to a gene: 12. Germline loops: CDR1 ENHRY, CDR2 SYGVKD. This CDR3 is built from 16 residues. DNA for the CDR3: TGTGCCATCAGGAGGACAGGTTTATCGAAAGGAAACACCATATATTTT. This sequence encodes CAIRRTGLSKGNTIYF.

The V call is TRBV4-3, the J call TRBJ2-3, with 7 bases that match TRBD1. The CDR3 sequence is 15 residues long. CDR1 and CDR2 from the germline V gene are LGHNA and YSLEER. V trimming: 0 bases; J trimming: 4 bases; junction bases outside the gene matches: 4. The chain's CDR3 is CASSQEIQGADTQYF. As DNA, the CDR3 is TGCGCCAGCAGCCAAGAGATCCAGGGGGCAGATACGCAGTATTTT.

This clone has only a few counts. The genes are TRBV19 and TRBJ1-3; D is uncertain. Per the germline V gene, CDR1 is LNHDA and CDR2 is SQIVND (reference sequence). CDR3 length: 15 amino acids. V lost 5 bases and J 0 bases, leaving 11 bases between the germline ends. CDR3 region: CASSHQQYSGNTIYF. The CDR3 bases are TGTGCCAGTAGTCACCAGCAATACTCTGGAAACACCATATATTTT. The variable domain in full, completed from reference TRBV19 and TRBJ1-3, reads DGGITQSPKYLFRKEGQNVTLSCEQNLNHDAMYWYRQDPGQGLRLIYYSQIVNDFQKGDIAEGYSVSREKKESFPLTVTSAQKNPTAFYLCASSHQQYSGNTIYFGEGSWLTVV.

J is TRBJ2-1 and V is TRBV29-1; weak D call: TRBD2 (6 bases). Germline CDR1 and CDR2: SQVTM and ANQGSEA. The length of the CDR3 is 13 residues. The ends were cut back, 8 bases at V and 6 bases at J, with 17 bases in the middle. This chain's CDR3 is CSPSGGGSNEQFF. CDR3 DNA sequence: TGCAGCCCCAGCGGCGGAGGGTCCAATGAGCAGTTCTTC.

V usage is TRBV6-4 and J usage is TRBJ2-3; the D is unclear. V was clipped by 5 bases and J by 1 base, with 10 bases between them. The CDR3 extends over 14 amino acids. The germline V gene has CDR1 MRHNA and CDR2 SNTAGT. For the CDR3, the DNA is TGTGCCAGCAGTTCGGCCCCCGGCACAGATACGCAGTATTTT. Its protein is CASSSAPGTDTQYF.

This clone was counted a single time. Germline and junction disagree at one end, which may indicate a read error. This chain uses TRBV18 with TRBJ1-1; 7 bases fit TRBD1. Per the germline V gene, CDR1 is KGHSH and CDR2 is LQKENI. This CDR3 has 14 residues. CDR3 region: CASSATGTANLPFF. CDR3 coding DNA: TGTGCCAGCTCAGCAACCGGGACAGCTAATTTACCTTTTTTT.

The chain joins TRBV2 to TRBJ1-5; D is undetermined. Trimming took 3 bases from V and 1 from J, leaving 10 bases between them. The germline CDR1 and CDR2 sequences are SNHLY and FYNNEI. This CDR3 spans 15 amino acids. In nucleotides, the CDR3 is TGTGCCAGCAGTGAGTCGCAGGCGAGCAATCAGCCCCAGCATTTT. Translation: CASSESQASNQPQHF. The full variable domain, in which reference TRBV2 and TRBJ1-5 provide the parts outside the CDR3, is EPEVTQTPSHQVTQMGQEVILRCVPISNHLYFYWYRQILGQKVEFLVSFYNNEISEKSEIFDDQFSVERPDGSNFTLKIRSTKLEDSAMYFCASSESQASNQPQHFGDGTRLSIL.

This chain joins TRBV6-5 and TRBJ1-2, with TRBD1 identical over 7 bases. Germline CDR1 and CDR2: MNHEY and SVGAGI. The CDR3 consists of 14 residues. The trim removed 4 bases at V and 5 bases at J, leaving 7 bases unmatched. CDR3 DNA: TGTGCCAGCAGTTCCGGGACAGACCCGTATGGCTACACCTTC. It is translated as CASSSGTDPYGYTF.

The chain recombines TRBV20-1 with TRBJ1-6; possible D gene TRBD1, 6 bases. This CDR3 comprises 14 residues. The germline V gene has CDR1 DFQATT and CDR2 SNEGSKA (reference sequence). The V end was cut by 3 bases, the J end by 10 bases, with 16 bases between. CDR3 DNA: TGCAGTGCTAGTCGGGCAGGGGTCGAATCACCCCTCCACTTT. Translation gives CSASRAGVESPLHF.

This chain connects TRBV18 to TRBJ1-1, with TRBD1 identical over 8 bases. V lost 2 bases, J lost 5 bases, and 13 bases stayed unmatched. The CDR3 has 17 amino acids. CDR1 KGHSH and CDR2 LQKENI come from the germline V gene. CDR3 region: CASSPIGPQGEKTEAFF. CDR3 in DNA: TGTGCCAGCTCACCAATCGGCCCACAGGGGGAAAAGACTGAAGCTTTCTTT.

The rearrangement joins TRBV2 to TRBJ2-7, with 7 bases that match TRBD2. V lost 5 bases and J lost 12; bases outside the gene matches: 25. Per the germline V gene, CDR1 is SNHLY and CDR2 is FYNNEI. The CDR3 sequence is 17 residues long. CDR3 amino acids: CASSQMGGLLRPTLWYF. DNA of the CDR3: TGTGCCAGCAGTCAAATGGGGGGGTTGCTACGGCCAACTTTGTGGTACTTC.

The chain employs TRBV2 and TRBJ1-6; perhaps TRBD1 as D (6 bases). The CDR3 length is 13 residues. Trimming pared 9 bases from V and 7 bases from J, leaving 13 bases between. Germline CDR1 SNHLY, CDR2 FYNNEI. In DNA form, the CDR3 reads TGTGCCAGTACAGGACAGTGGAATTCACCCCTCCACTTT. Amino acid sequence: CASTGQWNSPLHF. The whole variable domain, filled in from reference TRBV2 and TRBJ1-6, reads EPEVTQTPSHQVTQMGQEVILRCVPISNHLYFYWYRQILGQKVEFLVSFYNNEISEKSEIFDDQFSVERPDGSNFTLKIRSTKLEDSAMYFCASTGQWNSPLHFGNGTRLTVT.